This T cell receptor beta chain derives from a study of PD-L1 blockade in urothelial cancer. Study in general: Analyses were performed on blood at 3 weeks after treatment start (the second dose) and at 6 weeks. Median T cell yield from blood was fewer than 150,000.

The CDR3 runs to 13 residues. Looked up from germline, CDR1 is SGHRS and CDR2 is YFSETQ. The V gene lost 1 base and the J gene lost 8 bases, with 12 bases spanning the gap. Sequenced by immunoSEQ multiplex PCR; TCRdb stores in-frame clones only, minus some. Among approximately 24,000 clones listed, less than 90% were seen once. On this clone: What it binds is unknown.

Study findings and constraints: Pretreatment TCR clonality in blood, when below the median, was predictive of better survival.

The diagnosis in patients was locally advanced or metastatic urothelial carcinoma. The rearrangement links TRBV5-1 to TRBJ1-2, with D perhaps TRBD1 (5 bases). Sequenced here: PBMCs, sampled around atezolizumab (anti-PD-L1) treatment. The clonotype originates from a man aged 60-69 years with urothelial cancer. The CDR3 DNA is TGCGCCAGCAGCTTGAATCCAGGGAAAGGCTACACCTTC. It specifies CASSLNPGKGYTF.